The rows below give T cell receptor beta chains drawn from one sample of a study of tumor-infiltrating lymphocytes in glioblastoma multiforme. TCRdb re-called the multiplex PCR reads through MiXCR, storing one row per CDR3 protein. The sample includes about 8,400 distinct CDR3 sequences, 65% to 80% of them seen just once. The sequencing input was brain tumor tissue. Every receptor here comes from a male donor with glioblastoma. Both conserved end residues are part of each CDR3. Each record gives: J gene, clone size, D gene, V gene, CDR3 protein, CDR3 DNA. D genes are given only for firm matches. Size values are once, few and many counts, or a class for expanded clones, and some rows have none.

TRBJ2-1	NA	TRBD2	TRBV11-2	CASSLDFPPSPGGGGGQFF	TGTGCCAGCAGCTTAGATTTCCCCCCCTCTCCGGGAGGTGGGGGTGGGCAATTCTTC
TRBJ1-1	NA	NA	TRBV11-1	CSSSLPGTRGTEAFF	TGTTCCAGCAGCCTCCCGGGGACACGGGGCACTGAAGCTTTCTTT
TRBJ2-1	large	TRBD2	TRBV20-1	CSARASGTTNNEQFF	TGCAGTGCTAGAGCCTCCGGGACTACCAACAATGAGCAGTTCTTC
TRBJ2-7	NA	NA	TRBV29-1	CSVMGDKGLYGQYF	TGCAGCGTTATGGGGGACAAGGGCCTCTACGGTCAGTACTTC
TRBJ2-7	NA	TRBD1	TRBV11-3	CASSYGTDYEQYF	TGTGCCAGCAGCTATGGGACAGACTACGAGCAGTACTTC
TRBJ2-1	NA	TRBD2	TRBV20-1	CSARGLAGTNEQFF	TGCAGTGCTAGAGGACTAGCGGGAACCAATGAGCAGTTCTTC
TRBJ2-7	NA	TRBD2	TRBV11-3	CASSLLGGSSYEQYF	TGTGCCAGCAGCTTATTGGGAGGGAGCTCCTACGAGCAGTACTTC
TRBJ2-7	NA	NA	TRBV6-2/TRBV6-3	CASSLGQPYEQYF	TGTGCCAGCAGTCTCGGACAACCCTACGAGCAGTACTTC
TRBJ2-7	NA	NA	TRBV6-1	CVSSEGYGQYF	TGTGTCAGCAGTGAGGGCTACGGGCAGTACTTC
TRBJ2-5	NA	NA	TRBV11-2	CASILVVGFRETQYF	TGTGCCAGCATCTTAGTAGTGGGCTTTCGAGAGACCCAGTACTTC
TRBJ1-4	many	TRBD1	TRBV5-1	CAGSIDRVDEKLFF	TGCGCCGGCAGCATAGACAGGGTCGATGAAAAACTGTTTTTT
TRBJ2-5	once	TRBD2	TRBV20-1	CNAKDLGLAEETQYF	TGCAATGCTAAAGATTTGGGGCTAGCGGAAGAGACCCAGTACTTC
TRBJ2-7	NA	NA	TRBV6-6	CASGSGVYEQYF	TGTGCCAGCGGCTCCGGGGTCTACGAGCAGTACTTC
TRBJ1-1	NA	NA	TRBV11-2	CASTTMVGTEAFF	TGTGCCAGCACCACGATGGTTGGCACTGAAGCTTTCTTT
TRBJ1-3	few	NA	TRBV11-1	CASWDTGELNTIYF	TGTGCCAGCTGGGACACCGGGGAGCTGAACACCATATATTTT
TRBJ2-3	NA	NA	TRBV6-1	CASRDGEGTDTQYF	TGTGCCAGCAGAGACGGGGAGGGCACAGATACGCAGTATTTT